This T cell receptor beta chain was sequenced during a study of CD8 T cells in Susac syndrome. Study background: Treatment status at blood draw for the Susac syndrome patients was therapy-naive, corticosteroids, or intravenous immunoglobulin alone.

Reverse transcription of roughly 0.5 to 1 ug RNA used random hexamers. A single record per CDR3 protein comes from TCRdb applying MiXCR to the immunoSEQ multiplex PCR reads. The sample holds approximately 260,000 distinct CDR3 sequences; about 95% are singletons and the top ten take about 0.095%. Sequencing of TCR beta, carried out with a high-throughput approach, was applied to CD8+ and CD4+ T cells from the blood. This CDR3 has 12 residues. Trimming removed 5 bases at V and 7 bases at J, with 9 bases between. The germline CDR1 and CDR2 sequences are MDHEN and SYDVKM. The specimen was CD4+ T cells from PBMCs. This chain joins TRBV28 and TRBJ1-5, with D possibly being TRBD1 (6 bases). The sequence came from a human donor with Susac syndrome. CDR3 in amino acids: CASSTQGQPQHF. As DNA, the CDR3 is TGTGCCAGCAGTACACAGGGACAGCCCCAGCATTTT.